The present T cell receptor beta chain was sequenced within a study of T-cell memory formation after mild COVID-19. Study overall: Among the donors, TCR clusters were largely specific to each donor.

In the case of this clonotype: The target antigen is unknown.

Study-wide results and caveats: Contracting CD4+ clones sat mainly in CM and EM; CD8+ in EMRA. Clones that contracted from day 15 to 85 were balanced CD4/CD8, while later expanders leaned CD4+.

The CDR3 consists of 15 residues. The germline gives CDR1 SGHRS, CDR2 YFSETQ. The V end was cut by 2 bases, the J end by 1 base, with 11 bases between. Sample barcodes and UMIs were carried by the TCR alpha and TCR beta cDNA libraries that 5'RACE generated with constant-segment primers. TCRdb reprocessed the 5' RACE reads via MiXCR and lists one record per CDR3 protein. There are approximately 60,000 distinct CDR3 sequences in the sample; 9% to 9.5% occur only once, and around 1.2% lies in the top ten. The source is a man aged 18 to 30 who had mild COVID-19 (a few samples of this study predate the infection). Cell type and time point are not known. The chain combines TRBV5-1 with TRBJ2-3; weak D call: TRBD1 (6 bases). The specimen sequenced was PBMCs or a T cell subset sorted from them (not recorded which). CDR3 sequence reads: CASSFWGLGTDTQYF. In DNA, the CDR3 is TGCGCCAGCAGCTTTTGGGGGCTCGGCACAGATACGCAGTATTTT.